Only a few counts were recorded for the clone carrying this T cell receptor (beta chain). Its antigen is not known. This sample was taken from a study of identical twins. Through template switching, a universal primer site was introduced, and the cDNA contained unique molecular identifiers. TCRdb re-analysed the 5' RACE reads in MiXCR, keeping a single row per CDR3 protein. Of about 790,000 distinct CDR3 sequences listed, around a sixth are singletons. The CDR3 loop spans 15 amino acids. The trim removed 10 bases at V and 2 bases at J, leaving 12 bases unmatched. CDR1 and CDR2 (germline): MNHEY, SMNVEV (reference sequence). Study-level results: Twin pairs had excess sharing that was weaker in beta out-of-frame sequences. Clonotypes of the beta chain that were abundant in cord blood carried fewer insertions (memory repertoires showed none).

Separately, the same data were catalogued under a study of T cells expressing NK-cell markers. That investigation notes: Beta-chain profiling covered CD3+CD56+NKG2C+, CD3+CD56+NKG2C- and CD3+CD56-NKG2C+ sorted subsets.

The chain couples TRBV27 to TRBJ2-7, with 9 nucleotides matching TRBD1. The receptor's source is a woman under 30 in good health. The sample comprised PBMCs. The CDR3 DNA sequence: TGTGCCACTTCCCCCCGAGGACAGGGGACCTACGAGCAGTACTTC. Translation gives CATSPRGQGTYEQYF.